This entry lists 5 T cell receptor beta chains sequenced from one sample in a study of neoadjuvant nivolumab and ipilimumab in lung cancer. Measured with immunoSEQ multiplex PCR; TCRdb has only the in-frame clones, and not every one. The repertoire includes 8,500 to 10,000 clones, 75% to 80% of them detected once, and 6% to 8% sits in the top ten. Specimen: tumor tissue, collected after neoadjuvant nivolumab, alone or with ipilimumab, at or shortly before surgery. These receptors originate from an adult with non-small cell lung cancer. Some clones in this sample may be carry-over from other donors' samples.

The chain joins TRBV4-1 to TRBJ2-7; a possible D gene is TRBD2 (6 bases). The CDR3 extends over 15 amino acids. The V gene lost 7 bases and the J gene lost 3 bases, with 19 bases spanning the gap. Germline V CDR1 and CDR2: MGHRA, YSYEKL. CDR3 nucleotides: TGCGCCAGCAAACACGAGATGGGGGGTAACTACGAGCAGTACTTC. Encoded protein: CASKHEMGGNYEQYF.

The chain carries TRBV6-5 and TRBJ1-2, with TRBD1 as a possible D gene (6 bases). This CDR3 has 13 residues. Trimming took 5 bases from V and 6 from J, leaving 13 bases between them. From germline, CDR1 is MNHEY and CDR2 SVGAGI. The DNA of the CDR3 is TGTGCCAGCAGTACAACAGGGAACGATGGCTACACCTTC. This sequence encodes CASSTTGNDGYTF.

The CDR3 sequence: CASSQTGDYGYTF. CDR3 nucleotide sequence: TGCGCCAGCAGCCAGACAGGGGACTATGGCTACACCTTC. The rearrangement links TRBV5-1 to TRBJ1-2, with 8 bases fitting TRBD1. Per germline, CDR1 SGHRS and CDR2 YFSETQ. The ends lost 4 bases at V and 3 bases at J; junction bases unmatched: 2. CDR3 length equals 13 residues.

The chain couples TRBV5-1 to TRBJ2-3, with 9 bases lining up with TRBD2. The CDR3 has 15 residues. J lost 2 bases, V lost 6 bases, and 7 bases had no gene match. Germline V gene data show CDR1 as SGHRS and CDR2 as YFSETQ. CDR3 sequence (DNA): TGCGCCAGCACCCTTCGACTAGCGGACACAGATACGCAGTATTTT. It specifies CASTLRLADTDTQYF.

This clone was seen a single time. V and J are TRBV6-6 and TRBJ2-7; D is undetermined. V was shortened by 4 bases and J by 6 bases, with 16 bases between the two germline ends. The CDR3 covers 14 residues. Germline V gene lookup returns CDR1 MNHNY and CDR2 SVGAGI (reference sequence). The CDR3 nucleotides are TGTGCCAGCAGTTCCGAGGAAATATATTCCGAGCAGTACTTC. The encoded protein is CASSSEEIYSEQYF.